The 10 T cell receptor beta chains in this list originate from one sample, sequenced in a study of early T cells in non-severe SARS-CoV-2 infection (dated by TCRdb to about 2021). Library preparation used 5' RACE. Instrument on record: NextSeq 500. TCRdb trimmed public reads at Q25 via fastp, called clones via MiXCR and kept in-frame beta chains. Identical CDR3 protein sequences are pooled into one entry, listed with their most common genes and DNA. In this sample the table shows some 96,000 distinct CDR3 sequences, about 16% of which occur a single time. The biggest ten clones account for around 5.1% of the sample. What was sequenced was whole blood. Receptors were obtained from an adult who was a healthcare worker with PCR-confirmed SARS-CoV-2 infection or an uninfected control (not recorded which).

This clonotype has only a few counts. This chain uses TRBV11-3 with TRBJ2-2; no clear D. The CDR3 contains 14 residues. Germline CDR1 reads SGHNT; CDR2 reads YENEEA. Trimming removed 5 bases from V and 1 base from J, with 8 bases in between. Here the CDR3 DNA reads TGTGCCAGCAGCCGAGCAGAGAACACCGGGGAGCTGTTTTTT. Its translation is CASSRAENTGELFF.

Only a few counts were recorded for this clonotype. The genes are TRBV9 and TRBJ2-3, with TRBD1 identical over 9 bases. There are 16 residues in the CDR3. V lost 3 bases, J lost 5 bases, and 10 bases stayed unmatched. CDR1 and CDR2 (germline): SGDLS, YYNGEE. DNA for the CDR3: TGTGCCAGCAGCGACGGCCTGGGACAGGGACAAGATACGCAGTATTTT. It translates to CASSDGLGQGQDTQYF.

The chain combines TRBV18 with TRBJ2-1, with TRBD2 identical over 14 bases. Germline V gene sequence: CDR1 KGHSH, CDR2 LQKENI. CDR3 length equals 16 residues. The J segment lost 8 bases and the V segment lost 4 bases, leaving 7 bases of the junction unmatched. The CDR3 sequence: CASSQETSGRGDEQFF. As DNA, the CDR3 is TGTGCCAGCTCACAAGAGACTAGCGGGAGGGGAGATGAGCAGTTCTTC.

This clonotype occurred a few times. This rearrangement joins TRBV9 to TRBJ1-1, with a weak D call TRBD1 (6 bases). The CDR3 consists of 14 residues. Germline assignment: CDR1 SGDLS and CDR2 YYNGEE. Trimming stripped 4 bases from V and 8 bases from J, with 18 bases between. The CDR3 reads CASSPEQGIAEAFF. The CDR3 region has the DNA TGTGCCAGCAGCCCCGAACAGGGAATTGCCGAAGCTTTCTTT.

CDR3 loop: CASSERGSDYGYTF. The CDR3 DNA reads as TGTGCCAGCAGTGAGCGTGGGAGCGATTATGGCTACACCTTC. The V call is TRBV2, the J call TRBJ1-2; D call uncertain. Germline CDR1 and CDR2: SNHLY and FYNNEI. V was cut by 3 bases and J by 5 bases, with 13 bases left in between. The CDR3 has 14 residues.

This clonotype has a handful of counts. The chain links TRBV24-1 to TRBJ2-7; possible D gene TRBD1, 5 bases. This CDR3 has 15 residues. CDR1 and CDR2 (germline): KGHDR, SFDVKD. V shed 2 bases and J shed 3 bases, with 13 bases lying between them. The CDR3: CATSDSRTTIYEQYF. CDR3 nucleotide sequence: TGTGCCACCAGTGATTCCCGGACAACTATCTACGAGCAGTACTTC.

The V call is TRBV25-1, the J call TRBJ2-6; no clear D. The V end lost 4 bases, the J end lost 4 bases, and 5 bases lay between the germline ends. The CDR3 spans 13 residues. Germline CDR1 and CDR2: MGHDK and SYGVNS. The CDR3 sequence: CASSGGGANVLTF. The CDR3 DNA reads TGTGCCAGCAGTGGAGGCGGGGCCAACGTCCTGACTTTC.

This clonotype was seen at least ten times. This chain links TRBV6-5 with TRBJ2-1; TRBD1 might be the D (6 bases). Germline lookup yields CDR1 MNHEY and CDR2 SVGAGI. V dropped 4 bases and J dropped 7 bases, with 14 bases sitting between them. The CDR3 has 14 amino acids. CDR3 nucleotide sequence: TGTGCCAGCAGTTTAGTTGGACAGACAAATGAGCAGTTCTTC. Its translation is CASSLVGQTNEQFF.

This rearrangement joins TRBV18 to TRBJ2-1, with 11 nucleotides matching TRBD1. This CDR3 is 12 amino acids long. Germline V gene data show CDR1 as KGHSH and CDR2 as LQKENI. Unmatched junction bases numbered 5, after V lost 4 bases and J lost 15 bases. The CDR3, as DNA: TGTGCCAGCTCACACGCCGGGACAGGGGGGTTCTTC. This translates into CASSHAGTGGFF.

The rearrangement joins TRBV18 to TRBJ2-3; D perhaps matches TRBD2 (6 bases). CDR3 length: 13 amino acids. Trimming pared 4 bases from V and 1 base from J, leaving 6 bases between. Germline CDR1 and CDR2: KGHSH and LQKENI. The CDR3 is CASSLAGTDTQYF. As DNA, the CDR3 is TGTGCCAGCTCACTAGCGGGCACAGATACGCAGTATTTT.